This T cell receptor (beta chain) was captured by sequencing in a study of CD8 T cells in ankylosing spondylitis. The ends lost 5 bases at V and 6 bases at J; junction bases unmatched: 9. The CDR3 has 16 amino acids. The germline CDR1 and CDR2 sequences are SGHTA and FQGNSA. This clonotype was counted many times. TCRdb re-derived calls from the 5' RACE reads in MiXCR, one entry per CDR3 protein. The sample lists approximately 250,000 distinct CDR3 sequences, approximately 8.4% occurring once. The chain uses TRBV7-2 and TRBJ2-3; 12 bases line up with TRBD2. The sample consisted of blood, either unsorted or a sorted T cell fraction (not recorded which). The receptor was isolated from a female donor with ankylosing spondylitis or in good health (not recorded which). The CDR3 here is CASSPRLAGGTDTQYF. The CDR3, as DNA: TGTGCCAGCAGCCCCCGGCTAGCGGGAGGGACCGATACGCAGTATTTT. Full variable domain (missing parts from reference TRBV7-2 and TRBJ2-3): GAGVSQSPSNKVTEKGKDVELRCDPISGHTALYWYRQSLGQGLEFLIYFQGNSAPDKSGLPSDRFSAERTGGSVSTLTIQRTQQEDSAVYLCASSPRLAGGTDTQYFGPGTRLTVL.